This is a list of T cell receptor beta chains from one sample in a study of T cells in Graves' hyperthyroidism and ophthalmopathy. TCRdb itself ran the multiplex PCR reads through MiXCR, one entry per CDR3 protein. Of 500,000 to 750,000 distinct CDR3 sequences in the sample, 13% to 15% are singletons; the top ten hold 6.5% to 9%. Sequences were obtained from blood. These receptors came from a woman aged 18 to 35 with Graves' ophthalmopathy. Both conserved end residues are part of each CDR3. A D gene is named only where the DNA matches it firmly. A row's size may be missing; if present it is once, few, many or a size class.

TRBJ1-1	TRBV4-1	TRBD1	many	TGCGCCAGCAGCCAAGAGAGCTTGCCAAAGGGACAGAGGAACACTGAAGCTTTCTTT	CASSQESLPKGQRNTEAFF
TRBJ2-2	TRBV6-1	NA	many	TGTGCCAGCAGGGGGTTCGAGGCAGGGAACACCGGGGAGCTGTTTTTT	CASRGFEAGNTGELFF
TRBJ2-2	TRBV12-3/TRBV12-4	TRBD1	NA	TGTGCCAGCAGTTTTGACAGGGGGTTTTCCGATCCGAACACCGGGGAGCTGTTTTTT	CASSFDRGFSDPNTGELFF
TRBJ1-1	TRBV11-2	TRBD1	many	TGTGCCAGCAGCTCGGACAGGGGGCTGCCTGAAGCTTTCTTT	CASSSDRGLPEAFF
TRBJ1-4	TRBV27	NA	few	TGTGCCAGCAGACCCTCGGAGGGCGCAAATGAAAAACTGTTTTTT	CASRPSEGANEKLFF
TRBJ2-5	TRBV24-1	TRBD1	many	TGTGCCACCAGTGCCTGGGACAGCCGGTACCAAGAGACCCAGTACTTC	CATSAWDSRYQETQYF
TRBJ2-3	TRBV5-4	TRBD2	NA	TGTGCCAGCAGCTTGGCGGCTAGCGGGACCAGCACAGATACGCAGTATTTT	CASSLAASGTSTDTQYF
TRBJ1-2	TRBV20-1	TRBD1	few	TGCAGTGCCGGGGACAGGGAGAAAGATGGCTACACCTTC	CSAGDREKDGYTF
TRBJ2-7	TRBV5-1	NA	few	TGCGCCAGCAGCGGCACCTCGTCAGTCAGGGATGTTTACGAGCAGTACTTC	CASSGTSSVRDVYEQYF
TRBJ2-7	TRBV27	NA	many	TGTGCCAGCAGCCTTCGTTGGGGGGCGGCCTACGAGCAGTACTTC	CASSLRWGAAYEQYF
TRBJ1-1	TRBV11-3	NA	many	TGTGCCAGCAGCTCAACCTACAAGGCCCGCCGAAACACTGAAGCTTTCTTT	CASSSTYKARRNTEAFF
TRBJ1-1	TRBV20-1	TRBD1	NA	TGCAGTGCTAGAGGTAACGCAGGGGGCAACACTGAAGCTTTCTTT	CSARGNAGGNTEAFF
TRBJ2-7	TRBV27	TRBD1	few	TGTGCCAGCAGCACAGGGGTCTCCTACGAGCAGTACTTC	CASSTGVSYEQYF
TRBJ1-3	TRBV12-3/TRBV12-4	NA	NA	TGTGCCAGCCCCCGGTTCTCTGGAAACACCATATATTTT	CASPRFSGNTIYF
TRBJ2-1	TRBV6-1	TRBD1	NA	TGTGCCTGCAGACTTGGACAGGGCTCCTACAATGAGCAGTTCTTC	CACRLGQGSYNEQFF
TRBJ1-5	TRBV19	NA	NA	TGTGCCAGTACTAAGGTCCCTCAGCCCCGGCATTTT	CASTKVPQPRHF
TRBJ2-5	TRBV11-2	NA	many	TGTGCCAGCAGCTTGGAGGTCCGAACGTTCGACGAGACCCAGTACTTC	CASSLEVRTFDETQYF
TRBJ2-7	TRBV4-1	NA	many	TGCGCCAGCAGCCAAAATCCCGCGGCCTATGAGCAGTACTTC	CASSQNPAAYEQYF
TRBJ2-5	TRBV20-1	TRBD2	many	TGCAGTGCTCCCCGAACCGGGGGGACCCAAGAGACCCAGTACTTC	CSAPRTGGTQETQYF
TRBJ2-7	TRBV18	TRBD1	NA	TGCGCCAGCTCACCCCTCCGGACAGGGCCCTACGAGCAGTACTTC	CASSPLRTGPYEQYF
TRBJ2-2	TRBV5-5	NA	NA	TGTGCCGGCAGCGACCTGAACACCGGGGAGCTGTTTTTT	CAGSDLNTGELFF
TRBJ1-5	TRBV4-2	NA	few	TGTGCCAGCAGCCAAGAGGAGGGAGGCAATCAGCCCCAGCATTTT	CASSQEEGGNQPQHF
TRBJ1-4	TRBV4-2	TRBD1	NA	TGTGCCAGCAGCCAACCAAGACAGGGTAGTGAAAAACTGTTTTTT	CASSQPRQGSEKLFF
TRBJ2-7	TRBV7-7	TRBD1	NA	TGTGCTGGCAGCTTAGGGACAGGGAGCTCCTACGAGCAGTACTTC	CAGSLGTGSSYEQYF
TRBJ1-6	TRBV12-3/TRBV12-4	NA	many	TGTGCCAGCACTGGGGGCATTGAGGAGGGGGGATCACCCCTCCACTTT	CASTGGIEEGGSPLHF
TRBJ2-3	TRBV11-2	TRBD2	many	TGTGCCAGCAGCCTGAGCGGGAGCCCCACAGATACGCAGTATTTT	CASSLSGSPTDTQYF
TRBJ2-7	TRBV10-3	TRBD2	many	TGTGCCATCACCTCGGGAGGGGTGGCCTACGAGCAGTACTTC	CAITSGGVAYEQYF
TRBJ1-5	TRBV30	NA	many	TGTGCCTGGAGTGTCATCTCGGACAATCAGCCCCAGCATTTT	CAWSVISDNQPQHF
TRBJ2-2	TRBV7-2	NA	NA	TGTGCCAGCAGGTCGGGGCCAGGGGCCGGGGAGCTGTTTTTT	CASRSGPGAGELFF
TRBJ2-7	TRBV28	TRBD2	NA	TGTGCCAGCAGTTTAGGGCTTAGCGGGAGCTCCTACGAGCAGTACTTC	CASSLGLSGSSYEQYF
TRBJ2-7	TRBV7-9	TRBD2	many	TGTGCCAGCAGCTCTACCCTTAGCGGGGCTAACCACTACGAGCAGTACTTC	CASSSTLSGANHYEQYF
TRBJ1-2	TRBV27	NA	many	TGTGCCAGCAGTCCCCCGGGGATAAACTATGGCTACACCTTC	CASSPPGINYGYTF
TRBJ2-2	TRBV28	NA	many	TGTGCCAGCAGTTCCTCGGGACAAAACACCGGGGAGCTGTTTTTT	CASSSSGQNTGELFF
TRBJ2-5	TRBV11-2	NA	many	TGTGCCAGCAGTCGTCAAGAGACCCAGTACTTC	CASSRQETQYF
TRBJ2-3	TRBV4-1	TRBD2	NA	TGCGCCAGCAGCCGCGGTTCTAGCGGGAGGGCGGATACGCAGTATTTT	CASSRGSSGRADTQYF
TRBJ1-1	TRBV6-1	NA	few	TGTGCCAACGCCCCTTCATCAAACGGGAAAGCTTTCTTT	CANAPSSNGKAFF
TRBJ2-3	TRBV24-1	NA	few	TGTGCCACCAGTGATTTGAGGGGGACTGGGGTCACAGATACGCAGTATTTT	CATSDLRGTGVTDTQYF
TRBJ2-1	TRBV12-3/TRBV12-4	TRBD1	many	TGTGCCAGCTCGCCCGGGACAGGAGCCTACAATGAGCAGTTCTTC	CASSPGTGAYNEQFF
TRBJ2-7	TRBV20-1	NA	few	TGCAGTGCCCCGAGGGAAGCGCCAAGGGCTTACGAGCAGTACTTC	CSAPREAPRAYEQYF
TRBJ1-1	TRBV20-1	NA	many	TGCAGTGCTAGAGATTTCTGGAACACTGAAGCTTTCTTT	CSARDFWNTEAFF
TRBJ1-6	TRBV5-4	NA	NA	TGTGCCAGCAGCCTGCAGGGGATGGATTCACCCCTCCACTTT	CASSLQGMDSPLHF
TRBJ2-1	TRBV19	TRBD2	few	TGTGCCAGTAGTATCTGGCTAGCGGCTTACAATGAGCAGTTCTTC	CASSIWLAAYNEQFF